This T cell receptor (beta chain) comes out of a study of post-analysis software for immune sequencing data. Study-level findings and limits: TRBV segments more frequent in patients than in controls numbered five and included TRBV5-6, TRBV5-1 and TRBV20-1.

A note on this clonotype: The target antigen is unknown.

cDNA libraries for TCR beta contained unique molecular identifiers. TCRdb used MiXCR to reprocess the PCR reads, holding one entry per CDR3 protein. The sample contains roughly 670,000 distinct CDR3 sequences, around 60% of which appear only once. Trimming removed 4 bases at V and 6 bases at J, with 18 bases between. This CDR3 has 15 amino acids. Germline CDR1 MGHDK, CDR2 SYGVNS. V usage is TRBV25-1 and J usage is TRBJ1-2, with a possible D match to TRBD1 (5 bases). Sequences were obtained from blood. This TCR was recovered from a girl aged 2-10 years with multiple sclerosis. CDR3 nucleotide sequence: TGTGCCAGCAGTGTATCACTTCAATCGGGGGATGGCTACACCTTC. It codes for CASSVSLQSGDGYTF.